This T cell receptor beta chain was sequenced for a study of human T cells and chemical hapten exposure. Study-wide background: The upper back received 0.01% DPC by patch testing, with results read at 6 days. Yields of TCR per sample differed, chiefly owing to small differences in pooled library volume.

This sample's time point: patch test 3, about 24 weeks after DPC sensitization. Sample treatment: therapeutic diphenylcyclopropenone sensitization with weekly scalp DPC. Blood was collected ahead of every patch test applied. Using its own MiXCR run on the RACE reads, TCRdb lists one record per CDR3 protein. The table has 180,000 or so distinct CDR3 sequences, around a quarter seen once. General study results and limits: The study found that DPC sensitization did not change TCRs above 1 in 1000 frequency.

Note on this clonotype: Its target is unknown.

The sequence derives from a woman between 40 and 50 years old with alopecia areata. Some clones in this sample may be carry-over from other donors' samples. The sample was whole blood, taken in connection with sensitization to the hapten diphenylcyclopropenone (DPC).

The CDR3 nucleotides read TGTGCCAGCAGCTTTACACACGAGCAGTACTTC. This translates into CASSFTHEQYF. The chain has TRBV11-2 and TRBJ2-7; D gene uncertain. V lost 3 bases to trimming and J lost 5 bases, with 5 bases between them. The CDR3 is made up of 11 amino acids. The V gene's germline CDR1 is SGHAT and CDR2 FQNNGV.